One sample yielded the 12 T cell receptor beta chains listed below, sequenced in a study of identical twins. TCRdb passed the 5' RACE reads through MiXCR, listing each CDR3 protein once. The sample carries about 200,000 distinct CDR3 sequences, 6.5% to 8.5% recorded once. Another study also made use of these data, one on yellow fever vaccine responses in identical twins.

The specimen sequenced was memory (CD45RO+) T cells sorted from blood. Source of these receptors: a young woman in good health.

The chain combines TRBV28 with TRBJ2-6, with TRBD1 as a possible D gene (6 bases). The germline V gene encodes CDR1 MDHEN and CDR2 SYDVKM. Trimming took off 4 bases at V and 1 base at J, with 14 bases between the two ends. The CDR3 runs to 17 residues. Written as DNA, the CDR3 is TGTGCCAGCAGTTACTTACAGGGTGAATCTGGGGCCAACGTCCTGACTTTC. This encodes CASSYLQGESGANVLTF.

This clonotype has more than one count but fewer than ten. The chain recombines TRBV7-3 with TRBJ2-3; D possibly uses TRBD1 or TRBD2 (6 bases each). V was shortened by 5 bases and J by 4 bases, with 13 bases between the two germline ends. Germline V gene data show CDR1 as SGHTA and CDR2 as FQGTGA. This CDR3 comprises 14 residues. As DNA, the CDR3 is TGTGCCAGCAGCCCCCCGGGGGCCGCAGATACGCAGTATTTT. Translating gives CASSPPGAADTQYF. The complete variable domain, with remaining parts taken from reference TRBV7-3 and TRBJ2-3, reads GAGVSQTPSNKVTEKGKYVELRCDPISGHTALYWYRQSLGQGPEFLIYFQGTGAADDSGLPNDRFFAVRPEGSVSTLKIQRTERGDSAVYLCASSPPGAADTQYFGPGTRLTVL.

CDR3 residues: CSADKPGQGLADTQYF. The CDR3 nucleotides are TGCAGTGCTGATAAACCGGGACAGGGACTCGCAGATACGCAGTATTTT. V gene TRBV20-1 combines with J gene TRBJ2-3, with TRBD1 matching over 9 bases. V shed 5 bases and J 4 bases; nucleotides not matched to a gene: 13. This CDR3 spans 16 amino acids. Germline assignment: CDR1 DFQATT and CDR2 SNEGSKA (reference sequence).

This clonotype was seen a few times. The chain carries TRBV20-1 and TRBJ2-7; 8 nucleotides match TRBD1. Germline CDR1 is DFQATT and CDR2 is SNEGSKA (reference sequence). The J segment lost 0 bases and the V segment lost 6 bases, leaving 7 bases of the junction unmatched. The CDR3 is made up of 14 amino acids. The CDR3 is CSASGQGSSYEQYF. In DNA, the CDR3 is TGCAGTGCGAGTGGACAGGGAAGCTCCTACGAGCAGTACTTC.

The J gene is TRBJ2-7, the V gene TRBV27, with D tentatively TRBD1 (6 bases). CDR3 size: 12 residues. The ends were cut back, 5 bases at V and 7 bases at J, with 12 bases in the middle. Germline values: CDR1 MNHEY, CDR2 SMNVEV (reference sequence). In DNA, the CDR3 is TGTGCCAGCAGTCAAAGACAGGAGGAGCAGTACTTC. It specifies CASSQRQEEQYF.

This clonotype was observed a handful of times. The chain recombines TRBV15 with TRBJ2-7; 9 nucleotides line up with TRBD1. Germline CDR1 reads LNHNV; CDR2 reads YYDKDF (reference sequence). V shed 1 base and J 5 bases; nucleotides not matched to a gene: 6. The length of the CDR3 is 15 residues. The CDR3 region is CATSRVGTGSNEQYF. DNA of the CDR3: TGTGCCACCAGCAGAGTCGGGACAGGGTCGAACGAGCAGTACTTC.

There are many counts of this clonotype. The chain uses TRBV20-1 and TRBJ1-1; D is unresolved. Germline assignment: CDR1 DFQATT and CDR2 SNEGSKA (reference sequence). The CDR3 loop spans 13 amino acids. Trimming pared 2 bases from V and 7 bases from J, leaving 14 bases between. CDR3: CSARIPWQIEAFF. The CDR3 DNA reads TGCAGTGCTAGAATCCCTTGGCAGATTGAAGCTTTCTTT.

V is TRBV6-1 and J is TRBJ2-5; D call uncertain. The V end lost 6 bases, the J end lost 0 bases, and 14 bases lay between the germline ends. The CDR3 extends over 15 amino acids. Germline V gene lookup returns CDR1 MNHNS and CDR2 SASEGT. The CDR3 DNA is TGTGCCAGCAGCTCTGACCGCTCGAACCAAGAGACCCAGTACTTC. Its protein is CASSSDRSNQETQYF.

This clonotype has a handful of counts. Compared with germline, one end of the junction differs, possibly owing to a read error. The gene calls are TRBV7-7 and TRBJ1-1; unclear D gene. CDR1 is SSHAT, CDR2 FNYEAQ, per germline (reference sequence). The CDR3 contains 13 residues. The DNA of the CDR3 is TGTGCTAGCAGCTTAGCCACAAACACTGAAGCTTTCTTT. Amino acids: CASSLATNTEAFF.

The rearrangement uses TRBV29-1 and TRBJ1-3; D perhaps matches TRBD1 (6 bases). Germline V gene sequence: CDR1 SQVTM, CDR2 ANQGSEA. V lost 4 bases and J 0 bases, leaving 13 bases between the germline ends. This CDR3 has 15 residues. CDR3 sequence: CSVAEDSGSGNTIYF. CDR3 coding DNA: TGCAGCGTTGCAGAGGACAGCGGCTCTGGAAACACCATATATTTT.

This clonotype was observed at least ten times. This sequence joins TRBV20-1 and TRBJ2-5, with 12 bases aligning to TRBD2. Looked up from germline, CDR1 is DFQATT and CDR2 is SNEGSKA (reference sequence). Trimming took 5 bases from V and 2 from J; bases not matched to a gene: 12. The CDR3 has 17 amino acids. CDR3 DNA: TGCAGTGCTCCGTCTACTAGCGGGGGGCCTTCTCAAGAGACCCAGTACTTC. It yields the protein CSAPSTSGGPSQETQYF.

V gene TRBV24-1 combines with J gene TRBJ2-3, with TRBD1 as a possible D gene (5 bases). This CDR3 comprises 11 residues. The germline gives CDR1 KGHDR, CDR2 SFDVKD. The ends were cut back, 5 bases at V and 6 bases at J, with 5 bases in the middle. CDR3 sequence (DNA): TGTGCCACCAGTGGACAGGATACGCAGTATTTT. Translation: CATSGQDTQYF.